This T cell receptor beta chain appears in the sequencing data of a study of Ad26.COV2.S vaccination and SARS-CoV-2 variants listed by TCRdb under 2021. With respect to the entire study: Vaccine-arm donors were drawn from COV1001, a multicentre, randomized, double-blind, placebo-controlled phase I-IIa trial of Ad26.COV2.S in healthy adults. Blinding of investigators to trial group allocation was maintained during experiments and outcome assessment. The TCR-sequenced set comprised around 30 samples: around 20 Ad26.COV2.S vaccine recipients, 5 placebo recipients and 8 SARS-CoV-2 convalescent individuals. Ad26.COV2.S was administered intramuscularly at 5 x 10^10 or 1 x 10^11 viral particles, either as a single shot or as two shots given 56 days apart. TCRbeta repertoire sequencing served as the tool for gauging how specific and how broad the SARS-CoV-2-reactive T cell receptors were following Ad26.COV2.S vaccination. Participants in the trial were split at random into five groups of five each, receiving low-dose or high-dose Ad26.COV2.S once or twice, or else placebo on both occasions. Results and caveats for the whole study, not just this receptor: After vaccination, substantial breadth of spike-specific CD8+ and CD4+ T cell responses was reported. According to the authors, total T cell responses may have been underestimated by the TCR breadth and depth analyses. Higher spike-specific TCR breadth was observed in Ad26.COV2.S recipients than in placebo recipients (P = 0.0014). The study lacked the statistical power to compare responses across vaccine doses or regimens. Vaccine and placebo recipients had comparable non-spike TCR breadth, which fits with the vaccine containing only spike.

The CDR3 runs 15 amino acids, cysteine and valine included. Only the CDR3 DNA is retained, 45 bases long and in frame from the first base. Interpreted using the paper, the treatment or condition label stands for: 19 received Ad26.COV2.S at low or high dose, single or two shots; about 5 received placebo; per-sample allocation not given. For vaccine and placebo recipients, the sequenced repertoires came from samples collected on day 63 after the first injection. Between 29 July and 7 August 2020, Cohort 1b enrolled 25 adults aged 18-55 years at one site in Boston, USA. Ad26.COV2.S was a replication-incompetent adenovirus type 26 vector expressing a prefusion-stabilized SARS-CoV-2 spike protein from the original Wuhan strain. Of note for this clone: The clone's antigen remains unknown. Base quality data are lacking; no much larger clone is found one base away.

The immunoSEQ Assay was the method used to sequence TCRbeta CDR3 regions. After extraction, genomic DNA underwent amplification by bias-controlled multiplex PCR, followed by high-throughput sequencing. In the authors' own workflow: To quantify the absolute abundance of every unique TCRbeta CDR3 region, sequences were collapsed and filtered. T cell fraction was estimated by normalization of TCRbeta template counts to usable DNA, with usable DNA being measured through amplification of reference genes present in all nucleated cells. Repertoire TCRs were annotated as SARS-CoV-2-specific when V gene, CDR3 amino acid sequence and J gene were exactly matched to a known reactive TCR set. The reference SARS-CoV-2 TCR set was derived from MIRA and filtered for enrichment in COVID-19-positive ImmuneCODE repertoires, a step that removed public or cross-reactive TCRs. Based on the MIRA antigens, annotated TCRs were further analysed at the level of specific ORF or position within ORF. Depth was the summed frequency of annotated unique rearrangements, while breadth was defined as annotated unique rearrangements over total unique productive rearrangements. Two-sided Wilcoxon rank-sum tests were applied when comparing TCR breadth between groups. The table comes from immuneACCESS by way of TCRdb, which keeps in-frame sequences with V and J called. Part of the clones is missing from these tables; in studies checked, under half for an unresolved V gene and the rest for unknown reasons. The V and J calls and clone size were taken over from that table, and D and trimming were inferred from the DNA. For this sample the table gives some 330,000 clones, of which roughly 88% were detected only once. The top ten clonotypes cover over 5% of the sample.

This clonotype was obtained from a person between 18 and 65 years old who received the Ad26.COV2.S COVID-19 vaccine or a placebo. The chain joins TRBV21-1 to TRBJ2-7; TRBD2 is the table's D call and was not checked against the DNA. TRBV21-1 is described as a pseudogene. The input for sequencing was peripheral blood, taken in a trial of Ad26.COV2.S vaccine versus placebo. In nucleotides, the sequence is TGTGCCAGCATCCCCGGACTAGATTCCCTACGGGAGCAGTACGTC. The translation is CASIPGLDSLREQYV.